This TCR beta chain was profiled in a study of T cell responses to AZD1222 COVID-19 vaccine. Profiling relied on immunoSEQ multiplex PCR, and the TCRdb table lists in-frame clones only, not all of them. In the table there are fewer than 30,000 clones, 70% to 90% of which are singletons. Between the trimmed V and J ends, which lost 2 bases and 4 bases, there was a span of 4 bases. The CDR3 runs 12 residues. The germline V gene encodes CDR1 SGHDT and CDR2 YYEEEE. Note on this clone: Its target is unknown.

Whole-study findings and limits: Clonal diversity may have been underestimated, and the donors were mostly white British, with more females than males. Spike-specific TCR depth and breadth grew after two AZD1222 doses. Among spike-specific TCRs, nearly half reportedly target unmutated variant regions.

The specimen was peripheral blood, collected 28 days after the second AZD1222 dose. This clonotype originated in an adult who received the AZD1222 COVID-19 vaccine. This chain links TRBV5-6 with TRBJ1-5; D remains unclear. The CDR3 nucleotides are TGTGCCAGCAGCTTAGTGAATCAGCCCCAGCATTTT. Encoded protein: CASSLVNQPQHF.